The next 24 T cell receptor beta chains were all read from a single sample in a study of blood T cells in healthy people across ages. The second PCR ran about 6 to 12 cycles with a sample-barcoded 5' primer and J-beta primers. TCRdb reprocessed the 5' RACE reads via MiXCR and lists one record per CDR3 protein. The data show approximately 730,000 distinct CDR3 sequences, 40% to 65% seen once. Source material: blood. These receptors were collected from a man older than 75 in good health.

For the CDR3, the DNA is TGCGCCAGCAACGAGGCTAGCGGTCAGACCCAGTACTTC. The encoded protein is CASNEASGQTQYF. V usage is TRBV5-1 and J usage is TRBJ2-5, with TRBD2 identical over 7 bases. After removal of 6 bases from V and 6 bases from J, the junction contained 8 bases not matched to a gene. There are 13 residues in the CDR3. CDR1 is SGHRS, CDR2 YFSETQ, per germline.

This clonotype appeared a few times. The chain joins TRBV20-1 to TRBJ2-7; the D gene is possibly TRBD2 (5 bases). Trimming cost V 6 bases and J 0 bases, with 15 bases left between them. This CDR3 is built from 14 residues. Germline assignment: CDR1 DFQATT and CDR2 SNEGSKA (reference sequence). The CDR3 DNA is TGCAGTGCGGGAGCCGGAGCGACCTCCTACGAGCAGTACTTC. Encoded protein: CSAGAGATSYEQYF.

This CDR3 is CTYRGRSGKNEQFF. The CDR3 nucleotides are TGTACGTATAGGGGGCGGAGCGGTAAAAATGAGCAGTTCTTC. The genes are TRBV2 and TRBJ2-1, with 7 nucleotides matching TRBD1. The CDR3 contains 14 residues. Germline CDR1 SNHLY, CDR2 FYNNEI. The whole variable domain, filled in from reference TRBV2 and TRBJ2-1, reads EPEVTQTPSHQVTQMGQEVILRCVPISNHLYFYWYRQILGQKVEFLVSFYNNEISEKSEIFDDQFSVERPDGSNFTLKIRSTKLEDSAMYFCTYRGRSGKNEQFFGPGTRLTVL.

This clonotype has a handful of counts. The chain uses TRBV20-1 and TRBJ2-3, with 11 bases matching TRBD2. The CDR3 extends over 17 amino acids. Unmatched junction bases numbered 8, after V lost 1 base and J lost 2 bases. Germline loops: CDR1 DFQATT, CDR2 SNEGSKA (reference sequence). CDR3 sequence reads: CSARGTVLAGVTDTQYF. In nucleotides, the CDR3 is TGCAGTGCTAGAGGGACGGTACTAGCGGGGGTCACAGATACGCAGTATTTT.

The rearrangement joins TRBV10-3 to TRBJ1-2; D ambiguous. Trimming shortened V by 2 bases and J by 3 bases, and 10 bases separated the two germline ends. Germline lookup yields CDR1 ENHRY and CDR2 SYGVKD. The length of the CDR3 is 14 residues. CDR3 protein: CAISEGGVDYGYTF. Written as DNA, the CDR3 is TGTGCCATCAGTGAGGGTGGGGTGGACTATGGCTACACCTTC.

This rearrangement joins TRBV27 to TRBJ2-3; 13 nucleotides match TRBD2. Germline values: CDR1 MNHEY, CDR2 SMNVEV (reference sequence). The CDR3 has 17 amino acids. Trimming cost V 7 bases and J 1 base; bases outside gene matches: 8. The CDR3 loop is CASKPRTSGSRTDTQYF. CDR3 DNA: TGTGCCAGCAAACCAAGGACTAGCGGGAGTCGCACAGATACGCAGTATTTT.

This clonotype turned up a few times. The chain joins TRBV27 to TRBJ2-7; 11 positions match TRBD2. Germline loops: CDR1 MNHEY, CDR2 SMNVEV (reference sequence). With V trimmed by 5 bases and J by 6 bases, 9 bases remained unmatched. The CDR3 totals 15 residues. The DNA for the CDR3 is TGTGCCAGCAGTCACCCTCCCGGGACTAGCGGCGAGCAGTACTTC. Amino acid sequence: CASSHPPGTSGEQYF.

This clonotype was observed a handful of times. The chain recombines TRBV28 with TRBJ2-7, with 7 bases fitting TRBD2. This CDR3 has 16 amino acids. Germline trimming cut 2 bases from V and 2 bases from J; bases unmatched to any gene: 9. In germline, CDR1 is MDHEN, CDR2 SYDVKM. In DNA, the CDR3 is TGTGCCAGCAGTTTAGGCCACGGGACTAAAACCTACGAGCAGTACTTC. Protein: CASSLGHGTKTYEQYF.

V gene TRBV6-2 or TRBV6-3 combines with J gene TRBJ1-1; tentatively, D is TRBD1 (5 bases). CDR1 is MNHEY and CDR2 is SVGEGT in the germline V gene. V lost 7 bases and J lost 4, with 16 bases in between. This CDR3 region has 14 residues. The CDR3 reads CASTEGVGGTEAFF. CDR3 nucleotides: TGTGCCAGCACCGAAGGGGTTGGGGGCACTGAAGCTTTCTTT.

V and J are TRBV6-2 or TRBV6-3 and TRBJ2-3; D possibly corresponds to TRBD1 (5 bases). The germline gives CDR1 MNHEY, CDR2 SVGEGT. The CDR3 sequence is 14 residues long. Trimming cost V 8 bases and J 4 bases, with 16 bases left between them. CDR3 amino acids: CASRWTSPPDTQYF. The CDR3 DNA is TGTGCCAGCCGGTGGACAAGCCCCCCAGATACGCAGTATTTT.

CDR3 loop: CSARRGLAGVYEQYF. The CDR3 region has the DNA TGCAGTGCTAGACGCGGACTAGCGGGAGTTTACGAGCAGTACTTC. This rearrangement joins TRBV20-1 to TRBJ2-4, with 13 bases that match TRBD2. The DNA end is more similar to TRBJ2-7, so the J call may be wrong. The CDR3 consists of 15 residues. Germline V gene data show CDR1 as DFQATT and CDR2 as SNEGSKA (reference sequence).

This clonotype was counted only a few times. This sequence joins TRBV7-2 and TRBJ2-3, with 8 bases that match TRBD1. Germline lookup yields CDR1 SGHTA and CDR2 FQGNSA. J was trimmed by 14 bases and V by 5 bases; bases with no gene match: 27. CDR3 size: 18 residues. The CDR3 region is CASSVTGGATSKHRYAYF. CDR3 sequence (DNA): TGTGCCAGCAGCGTAACAGGGGGTGCCACGAGTAAGCACAGATACGCGTATTTT.

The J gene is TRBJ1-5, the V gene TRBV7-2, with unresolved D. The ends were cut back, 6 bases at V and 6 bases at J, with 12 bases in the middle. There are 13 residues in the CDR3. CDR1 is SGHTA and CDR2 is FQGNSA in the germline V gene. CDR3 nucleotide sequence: TGTGCCAGCAGTTACAAGGCCAGTCAGCCCCAGCATTTT. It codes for CASSYKASQPQHF.

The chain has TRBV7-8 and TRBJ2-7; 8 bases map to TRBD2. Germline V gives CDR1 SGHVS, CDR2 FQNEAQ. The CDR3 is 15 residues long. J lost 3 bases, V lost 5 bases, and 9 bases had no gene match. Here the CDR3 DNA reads TGTGCCAGCAGCCCCCGGGGTAGCGGGATCTACGAGCAGTACTTC. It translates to CASSPRGSGIYEQYF.

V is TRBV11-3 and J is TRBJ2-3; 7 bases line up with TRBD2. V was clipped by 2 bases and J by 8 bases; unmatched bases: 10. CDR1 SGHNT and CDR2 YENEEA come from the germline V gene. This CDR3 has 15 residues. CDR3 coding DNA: TGTGCCAGCAGCTTACGCGGGAGCCCAAGAGGTACGCAGTATTTT. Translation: CASSLRGSPRGTQYF.

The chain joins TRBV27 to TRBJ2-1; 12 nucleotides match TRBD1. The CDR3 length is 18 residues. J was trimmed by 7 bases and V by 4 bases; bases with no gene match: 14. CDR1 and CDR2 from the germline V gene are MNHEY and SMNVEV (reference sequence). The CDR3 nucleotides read TGTGCCAGCAGTTCTGGGACAGGGGGCACAAGACTTCCAAATGAGCAGTTCTTC. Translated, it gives CASSSGTGGTRLPNEQFF.

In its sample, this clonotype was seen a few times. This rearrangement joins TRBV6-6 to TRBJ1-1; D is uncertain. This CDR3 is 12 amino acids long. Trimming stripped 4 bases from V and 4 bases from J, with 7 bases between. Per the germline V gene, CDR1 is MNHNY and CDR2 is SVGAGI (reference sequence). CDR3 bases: TGTGCCAGCAGTTCCACCGTCACTGAAGCTTTCTTT. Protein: CASSSTVTEAFF.

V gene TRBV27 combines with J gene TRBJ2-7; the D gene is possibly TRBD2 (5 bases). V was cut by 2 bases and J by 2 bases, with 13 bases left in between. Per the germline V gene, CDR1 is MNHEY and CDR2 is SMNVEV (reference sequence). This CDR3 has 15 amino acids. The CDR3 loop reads CASSLLGGLAYEQYF. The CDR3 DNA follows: TGTGCCAGCAGTTTACTCGGCGGGCTCGCCTACGAGCAGTACTTC.

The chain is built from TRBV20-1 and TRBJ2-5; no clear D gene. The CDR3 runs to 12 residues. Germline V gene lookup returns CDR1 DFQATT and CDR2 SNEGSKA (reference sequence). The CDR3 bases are TGCAGCGCAGGCCCGCTTAGGGAGACCCAGTACTTC. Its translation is CSAGPLRETQYF.

The CDR3 DNA reads as TGTGCCAGCAGCCAAGATGAGACAGGGGGCGACTATGGCTACACCTTC. It specifies CASSQDETGGDYGYTF. The genes are TRBV4-2 and TRBJ1-2, with 10 bases that match TRBD1. With V trimmed by 0 bases and J by 3 bases, 4 bases remained unmatched. The length of the CDR3 is 16 residues. CDR1 and CDR2 from the germline V gene are LGHNA and YNFKEQ.

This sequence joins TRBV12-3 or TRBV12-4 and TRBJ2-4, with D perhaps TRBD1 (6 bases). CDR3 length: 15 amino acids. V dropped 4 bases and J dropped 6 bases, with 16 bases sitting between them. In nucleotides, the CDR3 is TGTGCCAGCAGTTCCAGAGGGGGAGAGGGAAACATTCAGTACTTC. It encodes CASSSRGGEGNIQYF.

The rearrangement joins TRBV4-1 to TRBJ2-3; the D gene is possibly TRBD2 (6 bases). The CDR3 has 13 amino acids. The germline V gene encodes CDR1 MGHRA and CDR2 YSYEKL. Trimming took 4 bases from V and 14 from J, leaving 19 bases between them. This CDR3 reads CASSPLARGYAYF. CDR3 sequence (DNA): TGCGCCAGCAGCCCCTTGGCGCGGGGATACGCGTATTTT.

CDR3 nucleotide sequence: TGTGCCAGCAGTGAGTTTAGGAGGGGGACAGATACGCAGTATTTT. Protein: CASSEFRRGTDTQYF. The chain carries TRBV6-4 and TRBJ2-3; perhaps D is TRBD1 or TRBD2 (6 bases each). The germline CDR1 and CDR2 sequences are MRHNA and SNTAGT. V lost 3 bases to trimming and J lost 3 bases, with 13 bases between them. This CDR3 comprises 15 residues.

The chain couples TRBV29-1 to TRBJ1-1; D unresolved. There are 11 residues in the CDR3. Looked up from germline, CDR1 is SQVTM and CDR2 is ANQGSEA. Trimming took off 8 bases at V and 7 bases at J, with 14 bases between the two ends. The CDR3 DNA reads TGCAGCATATTACAAGCCCGTGAAGCTTTCTTT. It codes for CSILQAREAFF.